Below are 26 T cell receptor beta chains sequenced from a single sample in a study of CD8+ T cells in alopecia areata. The sample's treatment: oral pan-JAK inhibitor, 5-10 mg twice daily. In each case, RNA was isolated and then reverse transcribed into cDNA as the sequencing template. Method: immunoSEQ multiplex PCR; TCRdb's copy keeps in-frame clones and lacks some. The table lists about 120,000 clones, about 50% of them singletons. The sequences come from CD4+ T cells sorted from blood, collected at week 4, from a patient treated with tofacitinib. The receptors originated from a human donor with alopecia areata.

The chain recombines TRBV29-1 with TRBJ2-7; 10 bases agree with TRBD1. Germline values: CDR1 SQVTM, CDR2 ANQGSEA. Losses at the gene ends were 6 bases for V and 7 bases for J; bases not matched to a gene: 12. The CDR3 covers 14 residues. CDR3 residues: CSVRQGAKVEEQYF. As DNA, the CDR3 is TGCAGCGTCAGACAGGGGGCCAAAGTGGAGGAGCAGTACTTC.

This chain uses TRBV27 with TRBJ2-7, with D hard to call. This CDR3 contains 13 residues. Trimming removed 5 bases from V and 3 bases from J, with 11 bases in between. CDR1 is MNHEY and CDR2 is SMNVEV in the germline V gene (reference sequence). CDR3 nucleotide sequence: TGTGCCAGCAGTACCCACCGAAACTACGAGCAGTACTTC. This codes for CASSTHRNYEQYF.

The gene calls are TRBV27 and TRBJ1-5, with no clear D. The CDR3 has 13 residues. V shed 4 bases and J shed 9 bases, with 13 bases lying between them. Looked up from germline, CDR1 is MNHEY and CDR2 is SMNVEV (reference sequence). The CDR3 region is CASSSDGRGPQHF. The CDR3 nucleotides are TGTGCCAGCAGTTCCGACGGCCGGGGGCCCCAGCATTTT.

This chain uses TRBV2 with TRBJ2-6, with a weak D call TRBD1 (6 bases). CDR1 is SNHLY, CDR2 FYNNEI, per germline. V lost 4 bases and J lost 2, with 9 bases in between. The CDR3 is 15 amino acids. The CDR3 protein is CASSGDMAGANVLTF. The CDR3 DNA sequence: TGTGCCAGCAGTGGGGACATGGCTGGGGCCAACGTCCTGACTTTC.

This clone was counted only a few times. The chain recombines TRBV7-6 with TRBJ2-7; 8 bases align to TRBD2. CDR1 is SGHVS, CDR2 FNYEAQ, per germline. Losses at the gene ends were 5 bases for V and 4 bases for J; bases not matched to a gene: 16. The CDR3 consists of 17 residues. The CDR3 sequence is CASSKGVGGDTLYEQYF. In DNA, the CDR3 is TGTGCCAGCAGCAAAGGGGTCGGGGGGGACACCTTATACGAGCAGTACTTC.

In this sample, this clone turned up a few times. The genes are TRBV7-2 and TRBJ1-2; D not resolved. Germline CDR1 SGHTA, CDR2 FQGNSA. This CDR3 has 12 residues. The V gene lost 0 bases and the J gene lost 5 bases, with 4 bases spanning the gap. The CDR3 protein is CASSLAQYGYTF. Here the CDR3 DNA reads TGTGCCAGCAGCTTAGCACAGTATGGCTACACCTTC. Based on the CDR3 plus reference TRBV7-2 and TRBJ1-2, the full variable domain is GAGVSQSPSNKVTEKGKDVELRCDPISGHTALYWYRQSLGQGLEFLIYFQGNSAPDKSGLPSDRFSAERTGGSVSTLTIQRTQQEDSAVYLCASSLAQYGYTFGSGTRLTVV.

CDR3 loop: CSGGNGQSTQYF. CDR3 DNA sequence: TGCAGCGGGGGGAATGGACAGAGTACGCAGTATTTT. The genes are TRBV29-1 and TRBJ2-3; perhaps TRBD1 as D (6 bases). Per germline, CDR1 SQVTM and CDR2 ANQGSEA. V lost 7 bases to trimming and J lost 8 bases, with 16 bases between them. This CDR3 is built from 12 residues.

V usage is TRBV29-1 and J usage is TRBJ2-1; either TRBD1 or TRBD2 may supply D (5 bases each). This CDR3 has 11 residues. V was cut by 4 bases and J by 8 bases, with 9 bases left in between. CDR1 and CDR2 from the germline V gene are SQVTM and ANQGSEA. CDR3 amino acids: CSVGMGHEQFF. The CDR3 DNA is TGCAGCGTTGGGATGGGACATGAGCAGTTCTTC.

The chain links TRBV30 to TRBJ1-1; possible D gene TRBD1, 5 bases. The CDR3 has 15 residues. Trimming removed 4 bases from V and 4 bases from J, with 19 bases in between. Germline values: CDR1 GTSNPN, CDR2 SVGIG (reference sequence). CDR3: CAWMRAGNIGTEAFF. DNA of the CDR3: TGTGCCTGGATGAGGGCAGGGAATATCGGCACTGAAGCTTTCTTT. Looking up the rest from reference TRBV30 and TRBJ1-1 gives the full variable domain: SQTIHQWPATLVQPVGSPLSLECTVEGTSNPNLYWYRQAAGRGLQLLFYSVGIGQISSEVPQNLSASRPQDRQFILSSKKLLLSDSGFYLCAWMRAGNIGTEAFFGQGTRLTVV.

This chain connects TRBV25-1 to TRBJ1-1; a weak D match, TRBD1 (5 bases). The CDR3 totals 15 residues. Trimming shortened V by 1 base and J by 3 bases, and 12 bases separated the two germline ends. Germline V gene sequence: CDR1 MGHDK, CDR2 SYGVNS. The CDR3 sequence is CASSESLRGDTEAFF. DNA for the CDR3: TGTGCCAGCAGTGAATCCTTACGGGGGGACACTGAAGCTTTCTTT.

The chain links TRBV4-1 to TRBJ2-1; D perhaps matches TRBD2 (5 bases). The CDR3 consists of 17 residues. Germline V gene data show CDR1 as MGHRA and CDR2 as YSYEKL. V was pared by 3 bases and J by 7 bases, with 22 bases between. This chain's CDR3 is CASSHFVSRGKLNEQFF. As DNA, the CDR3 is TGCGCCAGCAGCCATTTCGTCAGCAGAGGGAAGTTAAATGAGCAGTTCTTC.

The V call is TRBV7-3, the J call TRBJ2-5, with unresolved D. V shed 5 bases and J shed 3 bases, with 10 bases lying between them. The CDR3 spans 13 residues. Germline-derived CDR1 and CDR2 are SGHTA and FQGTGA. CDR3 amino acids: CASSPPGKETQYF. The DNA of the CDR3 is TGTGCCAGCAGCCCTCCTGGGAAAGAGACCCAGTACTTC. Together with reference TRBV7-3 and TRBJ2-5, the CDR3 gives the full variable domain: GAGVSQTPSNKVTEKGKYVELRCDPISGHTALYWYRQSLGQGPEFLIYFQGTGAADDSGLPNDRFFAVRPEGSVSTLKIQRTERGDSAVYLCASSPPGKETQYFGPGTRLLVL.

This chain links TRBV30 with TRBJ2-3; TRBD1 might be the D (5 bases). The CDR3 spans 12 residues. Germline V gives CDR1 GTSNPN, CDR2 SVGIG (reference sequence). V lost 5 bases to trimming and J lost 5 bases, with 11 bases between them. The CDR3 DNA follows: TGTGCCTGGGACAGTCAGAGAGATACGCAGTATTTT. This translates into CAWDSQRDTQYF.

The rearrangement links TRBV29-1 to TRBJ2-1; a possible D gene is TRBD2 (5 bases). There are 12 residues in the CDR3. The V and J ends lost 7 bases and 7 bases respectively, with 14 bases between them. Germline values: CDR1 SQVTM, CDR2 ANQGSEA. This CDR3 reads CSALSRRNEQFF. The CDR3 DNA follows: TGCAGCGCCTTGTCCAGGAGGAATGAGCAGTTCTTC.

The chain recombines TRBV30 with TRBJ1-5, with D possibly being TRBD1 (5 bases). The V gene lost 1 base and the J gene lost 0 bases, with 7 bases spanning the gap. The CDR3 extends over 14 amino acids. Germline loops: CDR1 GTSNPN, CDR2 SVGIG (reference sequence). CDR3 protein: CAWSGGLSNQPQHF. DNA for the CDR3: TGTGCCTGGAGTGGGGGCCTTAGCAATCAGCCCCAGCATTTT.

V and J are TRBV29-1 and TRBJ1-2; D perhaps matches TRBD1 (5 bases). Germline lookup yields CDR1 SQVTM and CDR2 ANQGSEA. The CDR3 loop spans 12 amino acids. Trimming stripped 6 bases from V and 8 bases from J, with 16 bases between. As DNA, the CDR3 is TGCAGCGTCGGACCCTGGGGCGGCGGCTACACCTTC. Its protein product is CSVGPWGGGYTF.

The chain joins TRBV5-1 to TRBJ1-2, with D unclear. V was shortened by 2 bases and J by 4 bases, with 9 bases between the two germline ends. Germline V gene lookup returns CDR1 SGHRS and CDR2 YFSETQ. CDR3 length: 13 amino acids. The CDR3 region has the DNA TGCGCCAGCAGCTTATCAGGAGGCTATGGCTACACCTTC. Amino acid sequence: CASSLSGGYGYTF. The whole variable domain, remainder taken from reference TRBV5-1 and TRBJ1-2, is KAGVTQTPRYLIKTRGQQVTLSCSPISGHRSVSWYQQTPGQGLQFLFEYFSETQRNKGNFPGRFSGRQFSNSRSEMNVSTLELGDSALYLCASSLSGGYGYTFGSGTRLTVV.

This chain uses TRBV29-1 with TRBJ1-2; TRBD1 agrees at 9 bases. V lost 5 bases, J lost 0 bases, and 10 bases stayed unmatched. Germline V gene sequence: CDR1 SQVTM, CDR2 ANQGSEA. This CDR3 is built from 16 residues. This CDR3 reads CSVSGQGTSTNYGYTF. The CDR3 region has the DNA TGCAGCGTTAGCGGACAGGGGACATCAACTAACTATGGCTACACCTTC.

V and J are TRBV27 and TRBJ2-7; tentatively, D is TRBD1 (6 bases). V lost 5 bases to trimming and J lost 4 bases, with 12 bases between them. Germline CDR1 reads MNHEY; CDR2 reads SMNVEV (reference sequence). The CDR3 is made up of 13 amino acids. This CDR3 is CASSLNTGYEQYF. CDR3 DNA: TGTGCCAGCAGTCTAAACACAGGGTACGAGCAGTACTTC.

A few counts support this clone. This chain connects TRBV7-9 to TRBJ2-1; D might be TRBD1 (6 bases). CDR1 and CDR2 from the germline V gene are SEHNR and FQNEAQ (reference sequence). V gave up 4 bases and J gave up 15 bases, with 19 bases separating them. The CDR3 is 13 residues long. The CDR3 reads CASSSSPGHWRFF. CDR3 DNA sequence: TGTGCCAGCAGCTCTTCCCCGGGACACTGGCGGTTCTTC.

In regard to this clone: This specimen includes other DNA sequences encoding the same CDR3. V usage is TRBV27 and J usage is TRBJ1-2, with a possible D match to TRBD1 (6 bases). Between the trimmed V and J ends, which lost 5 bases and 6 bases, there was a span of 10 bases. The CDR3 extends over 12 amino acids. Germline assignment: CDR1 MNHEY and CDR2 SMNVEV (reference sequence). The CDR3 bases are TGTGCCAGCAGTCTCACAGGGAATGGCTACACCTTC. The encoded protein is CASSLTGNGYTF.

The chain uses TRBV14 and TRBJ2-3, with D unclear. Looked up from germline, CDR1 is SGHDN and CDR2 is FVKESK. V dropped 9 bases and J dropped 3 bases, with 13 bases sitting between them. The CDR3 has 13 amino acids. The DNA of the CDR3 is TGTGCCAGTCGGGTCCAGGTGACAGATACGCAGTATTTT. Protein: CASRVQVTDTQYF.

The CDR3 DNA is TGTGCCTGGGCAGGGACCGCTCACAATCAGCCCCAGCATTTT. Protein sequence: CAWAGTAHNQPQHF. The V and J genes are TRBV30 and TRBJ1-5, with a possible D match to TRBD1 (5 bases). V was cut by 5 bases and J by 3 bases, with 14 bases left in between. The CDR3 is made up of 14 amino acids. Germline V gene sequence: CDR1 GTSNPN, CDR2 SVGIG (reference sequence).

The chain joins TRBV9 to TRBJ2-3; D is undetermined. Germline loops: CDR1 SGDLS, CDR2 YYNGEE. V was trimmed by 0 bases and J by 4 bases, leaving 3 bases between them. This CDR3 contains 12 residues. DNA of the CDR3: TGTGCCAGCAGCGTAGATGCAGATACGCAGTATTTT. Amino acid sequence: CASSVDADTQYF.

The chain is built from TRBV5-1 and TRBJ2-2; the match to TRBD1 covers 9 bases. Losses at the gene ends were 4 bases for V and 2 bases for J; bases not matched to a gene: 6. CDR3 length equals 16 residues. Germline CDR1 reads SGHRS; CDR2 reads YFSETQ. The CDR3 sequence is CASSPETGGNTGELFF. The CDR3 DNA follows: TGCGCCAGCAGCCCCGAGACAGGGGGAAACACCGGGGAGCTGTTTTTT.

This clone showed up just a few times. The J gene is TRBJ2-7, the V gene TRBV29-1, with TRBD1 identical over 9 bases. This CDR3 region has 14 residues. V was pared by 5 bases and J by 6 bases, with 11 bases of the junction left unmatched. The germline CDR1 and CDR2 sequences are SQVTM and ANQGSEA. CDR3 region: CSVLTTRQGGEQYF. CDR3 DNA: TGCAGCGTTTTAACCACACGACAGGGGGGCGAGCAGTACTTC.